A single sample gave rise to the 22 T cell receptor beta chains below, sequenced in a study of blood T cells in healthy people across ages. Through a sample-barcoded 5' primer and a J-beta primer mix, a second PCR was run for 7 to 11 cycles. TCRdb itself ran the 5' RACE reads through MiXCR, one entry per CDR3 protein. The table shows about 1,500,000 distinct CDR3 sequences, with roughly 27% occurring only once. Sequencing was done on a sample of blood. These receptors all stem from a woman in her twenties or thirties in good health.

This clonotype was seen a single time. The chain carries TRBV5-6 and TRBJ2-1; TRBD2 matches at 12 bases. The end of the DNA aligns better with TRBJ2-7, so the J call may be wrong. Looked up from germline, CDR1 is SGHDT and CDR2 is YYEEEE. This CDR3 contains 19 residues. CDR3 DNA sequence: TGTGCCAGCAGCTTGCGACTAGCGGGGGCCGTCAGCTCCTACAATGAGCAGTACTTC. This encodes CASSLRLAGAVSSYNEQYF.

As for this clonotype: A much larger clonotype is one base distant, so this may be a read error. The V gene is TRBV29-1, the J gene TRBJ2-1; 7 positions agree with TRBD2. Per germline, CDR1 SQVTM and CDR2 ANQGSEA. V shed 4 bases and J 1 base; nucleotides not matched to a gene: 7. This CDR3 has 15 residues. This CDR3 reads CSVVPAGRSYNEQFF. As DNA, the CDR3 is TGCAGCGTTGTACCAGCGGGAAGATCCTACAATGAGCAGTTCTTC.

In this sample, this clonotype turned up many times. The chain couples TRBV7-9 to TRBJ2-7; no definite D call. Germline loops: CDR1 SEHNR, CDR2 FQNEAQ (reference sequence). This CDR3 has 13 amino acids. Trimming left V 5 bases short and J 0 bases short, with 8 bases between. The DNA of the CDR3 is TGTGCCAGCAGCGCCGGAAGCTCCTACGAGCAGTACTTC. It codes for CASSAGSSYEQYF.

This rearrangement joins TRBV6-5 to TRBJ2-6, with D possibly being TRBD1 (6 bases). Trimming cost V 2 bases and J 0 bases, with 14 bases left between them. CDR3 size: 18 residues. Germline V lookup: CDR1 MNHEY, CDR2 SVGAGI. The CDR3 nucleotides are TGTGCCAGCAGTTACAGGGGACAACCGAGCTCTGGGGCCAACGTCCTGACTTTC. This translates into CASSYRGQPSSGANVLTF.

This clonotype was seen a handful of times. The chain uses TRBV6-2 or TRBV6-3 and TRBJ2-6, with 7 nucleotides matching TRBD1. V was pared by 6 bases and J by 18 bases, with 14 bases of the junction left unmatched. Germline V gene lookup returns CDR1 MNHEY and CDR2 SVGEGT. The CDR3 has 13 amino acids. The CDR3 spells CASSYIRTGDATF. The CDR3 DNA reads TGTGCCAGCAGCTACATCCGGACAGGCGACGCGACTTTC.

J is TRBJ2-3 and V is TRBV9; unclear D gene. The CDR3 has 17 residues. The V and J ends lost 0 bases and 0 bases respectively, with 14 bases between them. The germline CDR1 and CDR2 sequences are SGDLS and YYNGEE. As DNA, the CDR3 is TGTGCCAGCAGCGTAGCTGGCCAGCGCATCAGCACAGATACGCAGTATTTT. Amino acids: CASSVAGQRISTDTQYF.

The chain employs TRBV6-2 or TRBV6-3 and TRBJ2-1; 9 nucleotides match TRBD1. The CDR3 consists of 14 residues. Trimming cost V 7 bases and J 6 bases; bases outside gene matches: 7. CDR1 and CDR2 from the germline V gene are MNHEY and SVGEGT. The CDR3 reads CASKLQGAGNEQFF. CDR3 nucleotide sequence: TGTGCCAGCAAACTACAGGGGGCGGGCAATGAGCAGTTCTTC.

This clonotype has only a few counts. The CDR3 DNA reads TGTGCCAGCAGTTACTCTCGGCAGGGGGATCTCACTAATGAAAAACTGTTTTTT. Residues: CASSYSRQGDLTNEKLFF. V usage is TRBV6-5 and J usage is TRBJ1-4, with 7 positions matching TRBD1. The CDR3 extends over 18 amino acids. Germline CDR1 is MNHEY and CDR2 is SVGAGI. The V segment lost 0 bases and the J segment 2 bases; nucleotides outside the gene matches: 9.

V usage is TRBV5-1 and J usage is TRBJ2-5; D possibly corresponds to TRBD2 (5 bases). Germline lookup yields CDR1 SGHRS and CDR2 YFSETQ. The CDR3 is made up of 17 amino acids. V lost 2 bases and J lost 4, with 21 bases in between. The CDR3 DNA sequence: TGCGCCAGCAGCTTTACCCAGTCCGGTGCCGGAGGAGAGACCCAGTACTTC. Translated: CASSFTQSGAGGETQYF.

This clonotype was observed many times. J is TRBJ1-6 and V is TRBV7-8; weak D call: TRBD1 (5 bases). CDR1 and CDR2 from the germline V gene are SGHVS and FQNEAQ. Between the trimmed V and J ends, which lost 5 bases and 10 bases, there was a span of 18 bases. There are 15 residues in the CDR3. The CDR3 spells CASSERRREGSPLHF. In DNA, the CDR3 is TGTGCCAGCAGCGAAAGGCGCAGGGAAGGATCACCCCTCCACTTT.

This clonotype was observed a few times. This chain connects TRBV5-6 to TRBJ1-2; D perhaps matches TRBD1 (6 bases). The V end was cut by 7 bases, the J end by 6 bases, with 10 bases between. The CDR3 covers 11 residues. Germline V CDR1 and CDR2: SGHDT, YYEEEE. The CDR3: CASQGLDGYTF. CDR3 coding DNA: TGTGCCAGCCAGGGGCTCGATGGCTACACCTTC. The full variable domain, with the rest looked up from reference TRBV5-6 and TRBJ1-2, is DAGVTQSPTHLIKTRGQQVTLRCSPKSGHDTVSWYQQALGQGPQFIFQYYEEEERQRGNFPDRFSGHQFPNYSSELNVNALLLGDSALYLCASQGLDGYTFGSGTRLTVV.

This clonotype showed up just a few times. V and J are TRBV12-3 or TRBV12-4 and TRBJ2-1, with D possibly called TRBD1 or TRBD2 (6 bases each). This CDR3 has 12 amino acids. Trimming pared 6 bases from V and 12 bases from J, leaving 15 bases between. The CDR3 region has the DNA TGTGCCAGCAGCGCGGGACAATTTGGGCAGTTCTTC. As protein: CASSAGQFGQFF.

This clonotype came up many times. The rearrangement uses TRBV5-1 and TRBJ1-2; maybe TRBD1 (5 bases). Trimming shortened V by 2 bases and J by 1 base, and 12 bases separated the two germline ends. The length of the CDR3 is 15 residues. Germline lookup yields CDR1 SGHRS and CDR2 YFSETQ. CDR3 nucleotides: TGCGCCAGCAGCTTACTGGACATCGATAACTATGGCTACACCTTC. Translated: CASSLLDIDNYGYTF.

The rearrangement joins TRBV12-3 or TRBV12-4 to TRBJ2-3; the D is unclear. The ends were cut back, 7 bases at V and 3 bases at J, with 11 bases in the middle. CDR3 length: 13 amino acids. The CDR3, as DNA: TGTGCCAGCACCGTGGTCGCGACAGATACGCAGTATTTT. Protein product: CASTVVATDTQYF.

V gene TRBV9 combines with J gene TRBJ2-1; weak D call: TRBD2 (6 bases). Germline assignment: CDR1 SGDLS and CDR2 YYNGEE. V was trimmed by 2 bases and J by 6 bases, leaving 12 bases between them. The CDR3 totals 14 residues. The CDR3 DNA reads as TGTGCCAGCAGCGTCCGGGACTCACGCAATGAGCAGTTCTTC. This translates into CASSVRDSRNEQFF.

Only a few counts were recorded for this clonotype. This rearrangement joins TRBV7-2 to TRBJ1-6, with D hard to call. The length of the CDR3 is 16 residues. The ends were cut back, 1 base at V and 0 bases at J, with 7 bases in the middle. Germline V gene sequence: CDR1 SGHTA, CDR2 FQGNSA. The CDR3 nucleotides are TGTGCCAGCAGCTTAGATCTGAGCTCCTATAATTCACCCCTCCACTTT. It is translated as CASSLDLSSYNSPLHF.

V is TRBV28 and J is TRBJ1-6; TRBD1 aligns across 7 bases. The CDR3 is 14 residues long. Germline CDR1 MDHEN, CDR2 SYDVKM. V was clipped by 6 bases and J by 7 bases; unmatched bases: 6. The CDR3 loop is CASRAGTENSPLHF. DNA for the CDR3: TGTGCCAGCAGAGCCGGGACAGAAAATTCACCCCTCCACTTT.

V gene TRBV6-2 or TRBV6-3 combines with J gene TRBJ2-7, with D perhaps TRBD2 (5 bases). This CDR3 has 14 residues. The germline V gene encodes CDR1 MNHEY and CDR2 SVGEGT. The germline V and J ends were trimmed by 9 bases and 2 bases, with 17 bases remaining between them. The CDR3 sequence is CASTPTSGAYEQYF. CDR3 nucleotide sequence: TGTGCCAGTACTCCAACTTCCGGGGCCTACGAGCAGTACTTC.

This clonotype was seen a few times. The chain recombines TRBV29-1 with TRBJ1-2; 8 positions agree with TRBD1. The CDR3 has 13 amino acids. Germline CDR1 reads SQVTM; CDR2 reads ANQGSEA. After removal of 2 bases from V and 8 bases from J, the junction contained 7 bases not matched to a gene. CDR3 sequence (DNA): TGCAGCGTTGAAAGGACAGGGCCTATCGGCTACACCTTC. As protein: CSVERTGPIGYTF.

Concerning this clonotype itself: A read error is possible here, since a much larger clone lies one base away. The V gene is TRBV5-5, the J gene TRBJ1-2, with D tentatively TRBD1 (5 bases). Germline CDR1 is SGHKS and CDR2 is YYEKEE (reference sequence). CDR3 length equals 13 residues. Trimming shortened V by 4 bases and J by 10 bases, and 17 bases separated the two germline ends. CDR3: CASSDRRGDDYTF. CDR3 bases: TGTGCCAGCAGCGATCGGAGGGGAGATGACTACACCTTC.

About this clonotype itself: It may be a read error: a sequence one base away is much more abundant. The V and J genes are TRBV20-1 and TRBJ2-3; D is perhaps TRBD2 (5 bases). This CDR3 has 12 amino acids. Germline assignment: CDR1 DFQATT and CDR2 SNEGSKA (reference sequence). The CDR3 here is CRARRDTDTQYF. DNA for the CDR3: TGCAGGGCTAGACGGGACACAGATACGCAGTATTTT.

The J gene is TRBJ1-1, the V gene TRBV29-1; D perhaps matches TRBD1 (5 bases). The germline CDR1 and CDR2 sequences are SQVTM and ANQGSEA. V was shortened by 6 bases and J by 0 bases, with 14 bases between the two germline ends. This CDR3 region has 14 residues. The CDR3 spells CSVGPGLLNTEAFF. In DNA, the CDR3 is TGCAGCGTGGGACCGGGACTGCTGAACACTGAAGCTTTCTTT.